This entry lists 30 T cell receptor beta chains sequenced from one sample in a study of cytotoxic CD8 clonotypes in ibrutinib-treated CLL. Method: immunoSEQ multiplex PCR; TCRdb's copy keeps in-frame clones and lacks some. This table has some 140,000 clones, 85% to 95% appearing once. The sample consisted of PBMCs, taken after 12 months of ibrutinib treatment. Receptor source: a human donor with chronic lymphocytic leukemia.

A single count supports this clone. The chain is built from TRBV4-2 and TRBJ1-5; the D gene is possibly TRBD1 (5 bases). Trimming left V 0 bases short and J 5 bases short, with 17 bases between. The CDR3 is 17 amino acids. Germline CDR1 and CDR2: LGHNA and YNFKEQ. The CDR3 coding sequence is TGTGCCAGCAGCCAAGATCCAACAGGTTTTAACGATCAGCCCCAGCATTTT. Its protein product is CASSQDPTGFNDQPQHF.

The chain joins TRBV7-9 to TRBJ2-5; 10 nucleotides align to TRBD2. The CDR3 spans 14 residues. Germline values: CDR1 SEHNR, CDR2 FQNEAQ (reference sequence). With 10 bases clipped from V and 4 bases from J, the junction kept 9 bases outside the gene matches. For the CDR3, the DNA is TGTGCCACCAGAAGCGGGAGGGCGGCAGAGACCCAGTACTTC. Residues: CATRSGRAAETQYF.

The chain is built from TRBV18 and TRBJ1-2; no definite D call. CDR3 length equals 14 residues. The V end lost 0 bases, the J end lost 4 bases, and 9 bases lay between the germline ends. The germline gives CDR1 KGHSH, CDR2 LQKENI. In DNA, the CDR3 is TGTGCCAGCTCACCACCTGTAGCTATCTATGGCTACACCTTC. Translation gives CASSPPVAIYGYTF.

This chain's CDR3 is CASSLRPSSYEQYF. CDR3 nucleotide sequence: TGTGCCAGCAGTTTAAGGCCCAGCTCCTACGAGCAGTACTTC. The chain has TRBV27 and TRBJ2-7, with no clear D. The germline gives CDR1 MNHEY, CDR2 SMNVEV (reference sequence). The CDR3 runs 14 residues. V was pared by 2 bases and J by 0 bases, with 8 bases between.

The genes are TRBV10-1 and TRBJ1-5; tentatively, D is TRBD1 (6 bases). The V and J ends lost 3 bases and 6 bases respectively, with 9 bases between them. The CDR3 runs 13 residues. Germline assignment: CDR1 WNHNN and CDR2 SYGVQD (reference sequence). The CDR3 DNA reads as TGCGCCAGCAGTGACGGAGGGGGTCAGCCCCAGCATTTT. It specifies CASSDGGGQPQHF.

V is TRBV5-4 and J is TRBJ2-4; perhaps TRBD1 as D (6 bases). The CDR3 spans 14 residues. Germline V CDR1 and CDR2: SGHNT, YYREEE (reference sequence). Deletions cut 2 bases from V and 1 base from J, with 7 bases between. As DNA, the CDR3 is TGTGCCAGCAGCTTTGACAGGGCCAAAAACATTCAGTACTTC. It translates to CASSFDRAKNIQYF.

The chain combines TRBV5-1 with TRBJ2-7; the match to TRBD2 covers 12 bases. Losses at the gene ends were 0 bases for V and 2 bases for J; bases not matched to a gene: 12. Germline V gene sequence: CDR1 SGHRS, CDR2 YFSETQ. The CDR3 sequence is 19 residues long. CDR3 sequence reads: CASSLGQTSGRSFPYEQYF. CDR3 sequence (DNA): TGCGCCAGCAGCTTGGGCCAGACTAGCGGGAGATCATTCCCCTACGAGCAGTACTTC.

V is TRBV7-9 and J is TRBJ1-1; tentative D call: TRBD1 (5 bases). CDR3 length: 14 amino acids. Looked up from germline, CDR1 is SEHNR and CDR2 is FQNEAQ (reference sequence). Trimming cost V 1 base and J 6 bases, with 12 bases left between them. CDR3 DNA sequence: TGTGCCAGCAGCTTAGTCTCGGGGGTGCCTGAAGCTTTCTTT. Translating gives CASSLVSGVPEAFF.

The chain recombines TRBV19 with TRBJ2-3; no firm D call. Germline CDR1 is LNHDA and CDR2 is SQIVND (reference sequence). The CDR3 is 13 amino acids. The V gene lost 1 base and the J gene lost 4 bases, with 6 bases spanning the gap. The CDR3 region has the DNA TGTGCCAGTAGTATAGGAGAACCAGATACGCAGTATTTT. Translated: CASSIGEPDTQYF.

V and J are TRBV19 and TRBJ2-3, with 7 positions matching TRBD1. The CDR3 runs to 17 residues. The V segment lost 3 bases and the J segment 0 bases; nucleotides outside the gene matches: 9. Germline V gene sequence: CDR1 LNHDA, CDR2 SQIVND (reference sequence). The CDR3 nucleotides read TGTGCCAGTAGTATTTTAGGGGACAGCTTTAGCACAGATACGCAGTATTTT. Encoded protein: CASSILGDSFSTDTQYF.

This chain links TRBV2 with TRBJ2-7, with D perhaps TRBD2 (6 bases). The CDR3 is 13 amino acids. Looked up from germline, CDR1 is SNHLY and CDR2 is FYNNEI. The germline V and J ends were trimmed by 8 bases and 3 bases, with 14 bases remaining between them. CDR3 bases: TGTGCCAGCGAGAGGGACTTCGACTACGAGCAGTACTTC. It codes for CASERDFDYEQYF.

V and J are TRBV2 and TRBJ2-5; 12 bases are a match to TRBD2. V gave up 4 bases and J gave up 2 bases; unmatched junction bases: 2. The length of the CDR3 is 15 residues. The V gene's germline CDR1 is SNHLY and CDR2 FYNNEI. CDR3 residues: CASSVTSGGQETQYF. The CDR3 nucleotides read TGTGCCAGCAGTGTAACTAGCGGGGGGCAAGAGACCCAGTACTTC. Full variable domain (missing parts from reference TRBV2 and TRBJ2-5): EPEVTQTPSHQVTQMGQEVILRCVPISNHLYFYWYRQILGQKVEFLVSFYNNEISEKSEIFDDQFSVERPDGSNFTLKIRSTKLEDSAMYFCASSVTSGGQETQYFGPGTRLLVL.

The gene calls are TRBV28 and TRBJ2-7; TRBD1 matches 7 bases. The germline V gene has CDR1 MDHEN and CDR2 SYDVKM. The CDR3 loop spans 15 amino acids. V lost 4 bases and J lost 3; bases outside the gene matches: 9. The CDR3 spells CASSSQGDSNYEQYF. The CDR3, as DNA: TGTGCCAGCAGTTCCCAAGGGGACAGCAACTACGAGCAGTACTTC.

The chain's CDR3 is CASRSGLAGESGELFF. CDR3 nucleotide sequence: TGTGCCAGCAGGTCGGGACTAGCGGGAGAAAGCGGGGAGCTGTTTTTT. V gene TRBV7-9 combines with J gene TRBJ2-2, with 14 bases that match TRBD2. The CDR3 consists of 16 residues. With V trimmed by 6 bases and J by 7 bases, 7 bases remained unmatched. Looked up from germline, CDR1 is SEHNR and CDR2 is FQNEAQ (reference sequence).

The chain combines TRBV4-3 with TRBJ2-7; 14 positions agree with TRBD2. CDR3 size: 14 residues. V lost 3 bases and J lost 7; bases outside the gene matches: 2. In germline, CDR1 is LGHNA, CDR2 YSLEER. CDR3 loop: CASSQGTSGREQYF. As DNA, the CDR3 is TGCGCCAGCAGCCAGGGGACTAGCGGGAGAGAGCAGTACTTC.

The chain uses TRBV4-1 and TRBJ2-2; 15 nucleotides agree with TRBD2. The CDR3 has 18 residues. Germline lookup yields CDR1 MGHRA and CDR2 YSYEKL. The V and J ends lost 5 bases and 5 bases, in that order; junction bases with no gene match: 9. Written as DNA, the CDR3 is TGCGCCAGCAGCTTCCTAGGGACTAGCGGGAGGAGGACCGGGGAGCTGTTTTTT. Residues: CASSFLGTSGRRTGELFF.

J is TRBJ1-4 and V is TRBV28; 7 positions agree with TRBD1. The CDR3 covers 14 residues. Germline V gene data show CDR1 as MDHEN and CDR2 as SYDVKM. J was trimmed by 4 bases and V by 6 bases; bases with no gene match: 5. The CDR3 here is CASSPGQINEKLFF. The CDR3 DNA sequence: TGTGCCAGCAGCCCGGGACAGATTAATGAAAAACTGTTTTTT.

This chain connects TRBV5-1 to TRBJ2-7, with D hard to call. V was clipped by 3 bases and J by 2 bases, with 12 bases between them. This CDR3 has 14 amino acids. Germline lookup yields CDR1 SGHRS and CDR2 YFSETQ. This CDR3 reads CASSSSPTPYEQYF. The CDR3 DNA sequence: TGCGCCAGCAGCTCTTCCCCCACCCCCTACGAGCAGTACTTC. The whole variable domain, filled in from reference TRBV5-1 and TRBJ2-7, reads KAGVTQTPRYLIKTRGQQVTLSCSPISGHRSVSWYQQTPGQGLQFLFEYFSETQRNKGNFPGRFSGRQFSNSRSEMNVSTLELGDSALYLCASSSSPTPYEQYFGPGTRLTVT.

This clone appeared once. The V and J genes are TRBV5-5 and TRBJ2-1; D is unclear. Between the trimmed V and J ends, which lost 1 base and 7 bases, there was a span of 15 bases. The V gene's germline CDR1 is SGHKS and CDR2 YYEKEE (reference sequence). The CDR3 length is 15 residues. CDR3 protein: CASSLLVTATNEQFF. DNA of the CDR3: TGTGCCAGCAGCTTGCTAGTAACGGCAACAAATGAGCAGTTCTTC. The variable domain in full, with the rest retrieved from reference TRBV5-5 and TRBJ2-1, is DAGVTQSPTHLIKTRGQQVTLRCSPISGHKSVSWYQQVLGQGPQFIFQYYEKEERGRGNFPDRFSARQFPNYSSELNVNALLLGDSALYLCASSLLVTATNEQFFGPGTRLTVL.

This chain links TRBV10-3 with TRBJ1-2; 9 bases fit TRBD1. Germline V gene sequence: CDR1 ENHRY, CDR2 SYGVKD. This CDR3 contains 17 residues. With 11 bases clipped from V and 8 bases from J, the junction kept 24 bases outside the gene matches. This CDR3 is CAVTQLGTGFPLQGYTF. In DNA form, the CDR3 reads TGTGCCGTCACCCAGCTTGGGACAGGGTTTCCTCTCCAAGGCTACACCTTC.

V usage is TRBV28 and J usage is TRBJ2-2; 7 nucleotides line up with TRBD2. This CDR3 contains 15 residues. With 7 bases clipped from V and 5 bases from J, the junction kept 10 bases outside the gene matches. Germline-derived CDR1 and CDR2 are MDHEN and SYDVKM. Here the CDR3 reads CASTLLAEETGELFF. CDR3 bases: TGTGCCAGCACCCTTCTAGCGGAAGAGACCGGGGAGCTGTTTTTT.

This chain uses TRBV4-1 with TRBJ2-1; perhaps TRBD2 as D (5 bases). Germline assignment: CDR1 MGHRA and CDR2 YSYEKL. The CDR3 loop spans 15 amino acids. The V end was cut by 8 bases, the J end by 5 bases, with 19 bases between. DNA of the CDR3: TGCGCCAGCCAGGACTTCTGGCCCGGGGACAATGAGCAGTTCTTC. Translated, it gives CASQDFWPGDNEQFF.

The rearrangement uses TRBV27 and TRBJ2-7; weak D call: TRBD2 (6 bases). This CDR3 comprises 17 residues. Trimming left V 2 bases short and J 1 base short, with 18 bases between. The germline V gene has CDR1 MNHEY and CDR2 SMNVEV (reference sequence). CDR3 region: CASSLPRDFPPSYEQYF. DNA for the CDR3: TGTGCCAGCAGTTTACCCCGGGACTTTCCCCCATCCTACGAGCAGTACTTC.

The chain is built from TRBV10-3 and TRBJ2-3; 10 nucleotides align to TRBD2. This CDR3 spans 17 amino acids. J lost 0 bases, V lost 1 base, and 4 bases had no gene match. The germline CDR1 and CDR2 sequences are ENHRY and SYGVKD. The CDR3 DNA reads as TGTGCCATCAGTGAGTGGGAGACTAGCGGGAGCACAGATACGCAGTATTTT. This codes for CAISEWETSGSTDTQYF.

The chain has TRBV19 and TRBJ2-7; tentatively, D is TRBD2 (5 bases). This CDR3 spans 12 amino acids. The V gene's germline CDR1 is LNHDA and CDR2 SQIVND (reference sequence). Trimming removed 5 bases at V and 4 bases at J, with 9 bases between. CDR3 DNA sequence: TGTGCCAGTAGTGATCTAGCTTACGAGCAGTACTTC. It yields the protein CASSDLAYEQYF. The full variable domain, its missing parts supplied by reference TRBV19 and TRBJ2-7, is DGGITQSPKYLFRKEGQNVTLSCEQNLNHDAMYWYRQDPGQGLRLIYYSQIVNDFQKGDIAEGYSVSREKKESFPLTVTSAQKNPTAFYLCASSDLAYEQYFGPGTRLTVT.

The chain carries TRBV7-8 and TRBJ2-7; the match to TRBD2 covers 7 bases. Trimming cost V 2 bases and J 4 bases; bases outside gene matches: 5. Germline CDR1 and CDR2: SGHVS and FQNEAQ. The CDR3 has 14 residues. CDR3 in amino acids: CASSLTRGDYEQYF. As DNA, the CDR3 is TGTGCCAGCAGCTTAACCCGGGGGGATTACGAGCAGTACTTC.

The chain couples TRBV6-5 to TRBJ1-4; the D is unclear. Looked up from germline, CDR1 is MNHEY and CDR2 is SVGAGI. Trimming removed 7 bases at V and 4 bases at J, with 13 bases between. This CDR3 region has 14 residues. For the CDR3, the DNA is TGTGCCAGCACCACGGCGGGAGATAATGAAAAACTGTTTTTT. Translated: CASTTAGDNEKLFF.

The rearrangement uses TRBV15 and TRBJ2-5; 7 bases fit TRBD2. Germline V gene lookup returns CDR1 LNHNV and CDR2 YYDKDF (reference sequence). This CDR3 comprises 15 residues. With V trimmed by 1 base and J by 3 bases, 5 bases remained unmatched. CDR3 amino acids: CATSRVGLAEETQYF. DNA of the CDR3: TGTGCCACCAGCAGAGTTGGGCTAGCGGAAGAGACCCAGTACTTC.

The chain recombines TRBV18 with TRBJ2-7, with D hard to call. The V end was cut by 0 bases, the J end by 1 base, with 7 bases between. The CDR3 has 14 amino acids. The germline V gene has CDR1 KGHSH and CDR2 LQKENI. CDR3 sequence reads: CASSPPRSSYEQYF. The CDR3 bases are TGTGCCAGCTCACCACCGCGGAGTTCCTACGAGCAGTACTTC.

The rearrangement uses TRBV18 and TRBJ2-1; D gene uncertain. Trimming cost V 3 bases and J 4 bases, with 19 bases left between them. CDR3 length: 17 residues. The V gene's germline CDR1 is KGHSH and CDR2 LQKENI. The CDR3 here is CASSPGFSATPYNEQFF. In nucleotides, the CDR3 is TGTGCCAGCTCACCGGGTTTCAGCGCGACCCCTTACAATGAGCAGTTCTTC.